This T cell receptor (beta chain) was documented in a study of a mutant IDH1 vaccine in newly diagnosed glioma. Study-level background: It was radiotherapy, temozolomide, or both that patients received previously, with most receiving both.

The time point denotes: baseline, week 1 (first vaccination visit). Specified treatment: pre-vaccination baseline after standard-of-care therapy. Assay used: immunoSEQ multiplex PCR; TCRdb lists only in-frame clones, some missing. The sample records over 80,000 clones, about 90% being singletons. The CDR3 has 12 amino acids. The V gene's germline CDR1 is MNHNY and CDR2 SVGAGI (reference sequence). Deletions cut 5 bases from V and 4 bases from J, with 6 bases between. Sequenced material: PBMCs, taken from a glioma patient treated with radiotherapy, temozolomide or both. The chain couples TRBV6-6 to TRBJ1-5, with D unclear. The clonotype originates from a woman in her 50s with glioma. The CDR3 nucleotides read TGTGCCAGCAGTCGGGAAAATCAGCCCCAGCATTTT. It specifies CASSRENQPQHF.